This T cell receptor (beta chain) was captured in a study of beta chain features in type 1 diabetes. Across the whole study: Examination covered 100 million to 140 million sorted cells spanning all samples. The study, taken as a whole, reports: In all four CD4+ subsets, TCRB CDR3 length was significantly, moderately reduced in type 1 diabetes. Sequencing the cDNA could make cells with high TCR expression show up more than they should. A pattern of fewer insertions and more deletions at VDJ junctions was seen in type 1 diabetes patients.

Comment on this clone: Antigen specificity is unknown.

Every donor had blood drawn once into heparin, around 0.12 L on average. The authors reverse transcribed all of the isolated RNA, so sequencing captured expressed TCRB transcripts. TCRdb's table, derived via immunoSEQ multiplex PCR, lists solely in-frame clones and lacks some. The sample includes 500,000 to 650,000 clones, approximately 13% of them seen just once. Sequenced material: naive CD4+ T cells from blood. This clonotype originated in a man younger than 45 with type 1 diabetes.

CDR3: CASSSVQVRNIQYF. The CDR3 DNA follows: TGTGCCAGCAGCTCCGTTCAGGTCAGAAACATTCAGTACTTC. The gene calls are TRBV5-6 and TRBJ2-4; no clear D gene. The CDR3 length is 14 residues. Germline V lookup: CDR1 SGHDT, CDR2 YYEEEE. With 3 bases removed from V and 6 bases from J, the gap between germline ends came to 13 bases.